These 15 T cell receptor beta chains share one sample of origin, sequenced in a study of T cells after yellow fever vaccination. One entry per CDR3 protein, called by TCRdb with MiXCR from the 5' RACE reads. The profile covers 200,000 to 250,000 distinct CDR3 sequences, with 6.9% appearing a single time and approximately 0.85% taken by the ten largest. The sample in question was CD4+ T cells sorted from PBMCs, obtained 15 days after the yellow fever booster vaccination. The receptors were sampled from a man younger than 45 who received the YFV17D yellow fever vaccine.

The table lists this clonotype with a few counts. The CDR3 sequence is CATSDRTREQYF. CDR3 coding DNA: TGTGCCACCTCGGACCGGACCAGGGAGCAGTACTTC. The chain joins TRBV6-5 to TRBJ2-7; D is undetermined. The CDR3 is made up of 12 amino acids. The ends were cut back, 10 bases at V and 7 bases at J, with 17 bases in the middle. Per germline, CDR1 MNHEY and CDR2 SVGAGI.

This clonotype turned up a few times. The genes are TRBV18 and TRBJ2-7, with D possibly matching TRBD1 (6 bases). Trimming removed 0 bases from V and 2 bases from J, with 11 bases in between. The V gene's germline CDR1 is KGHSH and CDR2 LQKENI. The CDR3 extends over 15 amino acids. The CDR3 loop is CASSPPGTPTYEQYF. The CDR3, as DNA: TGTGCCAGCTCACCACCTGGGACACCTACCTACGAGCAGTACTTC.

The chain carries TRBV18 and TRBJ2-7; no firm D call. This CDR3 has 14 residues. Per germline, CDR1 KGHSH and CDR2 LQKENI. With 3 bases removed from V and 11 bases from J, the gap between germline ends came to 20 bases. The CDR3 nucleotides are TGTGCCAGCTCACCGACACCGCTTACTCTCGTAGAGTACTTC. It translates to CASSPTPLTLVEYF.

Written as DNA, the CDR3 is TGCGCCAGCAGCTTGGGGTCTAGCGGACTTCAAGAGACCCAGTACTTC. Translation: CASSLGSSGLQETQYF. This chain connects TRBV5-1 to TRBJ2-5, with 7 bases that match TRBD2. The CDR3 totals 16 residues. Germline lookup yields CDR1 SGHRS and CDR2 YFSETQ. The V segment lost 0 bases and the J segment 2 bases; nucleotides outside the gene matches: 7.

Only a few counts were recorded for this clonotype. In nucleotides, the CDR3 is TGTGCCATCAGAGAGGCGGGAGGGGTAAGCGAGCAGTACTTC. Protein sequence: CAIREAGGVSEQYF. The chain combines TRBV6-1 with TRBJ2-7, with 9 bases fitting TRBD2. Germline loops: CDR1 MNHNS, CDR2 SASEGT. After removal of 10 bases from V and 6 bases from J, the junction contained 13 bases not matched to a gene. The CDR3 covers 14 residues.

CDR3 loop: CASSQVPREHTGELFF. The DNA of the CDR3 is TGTGCCAGCAGCCAAGTACCCCGGGAGCACACCGGGGAGCTGTTTTTT. The V call is TRBV4-2, the J call TRBJ2-2; a weak D match, TRBD2 (6 bases). Between the trimmed V and J ends, which lost 1 base and 3 bases, there was a span of 12 bases. Germline V gives CDR1 LGHNA, CDR2 YNFKEQ. CDR3 length equals 16 residues.

This clonotype was seen only a few times. The chain has TRBV30 and TRBJ1-1; no clear D gene. V was shortened by 5 bases and J by 3 bases, with 13 bases between the two germline ends. Germline loops: CDR1 GTSNPN, CDR2 SVGIG (reference sequence). The CDR3 runs to 13 residues. CDR3 in amino acids: CAWAFNQDTEAFF. The CDR3 DNA follows: TGTGCCTGGGCTTTTAATCAAGACACTGAAGCTTTCTTT.

The J gene is TRBJ1-2, the V gene TRBV18; D is possibly TRBD1 (5 bases). The CDR3 length is 13 residues. Germline values: CDR1 KGHSH, CDR2 LQKENI. V lost 3 bases to trimming and J lost 4 bases, with 9 bases between them. The CDR3 is CASSPDRTYGYTF. Written as DNA, the CDR3 is TGTGCCAGCTCACCCGACAGAACCTATGGCTACACCTTC.

This clonotype was observed a few times. The rearrangement uses TRBV20-1 and TRBJ2-1; maybe TRBD1 (6 bases). The CDR3 is made up of 15 amino acids. Trimming pared 6 bases from V and 0 bases from J, leaving 15 bases between. Germline lookup yields CDR1 DFQATT and CDR2 SNEGSKA (reference sequence). The CDR3 region is CSAGRTESSYNEQFF. CDR3 coding DNA: TGCAGTGCGGGAAGGACAGAAAGCTCCTACAATGAGCAGTTCTTC.

The rearrangement links TRBV7-9 to TRBJ2-7; TRBD1 matches 11 bases. Unmatched junction bases numbered 5, after V lost 5 bases and J lost 2 bases. The CDR3 is 15 residues long. Germline V lookup: CDR1 SEHNR, CDR2 FQNEAQ (reference sequence). The CDR3 loop reads CASSLRDRGTYEQYF. CDR3 in DNA: TGTGCCAGCAGCCTCCGGGACAGGGGGACCTACGAGCAGTACTTC.

The chain carries TRBV20-1 and TRBJ1-1; no clear D gene. The germline V and J ends were trimmed by 3 bases and 2 bases, with 10 bases remaining between them. The CDR3 covers 13 residues. Germline loops: CDR1 DFQATT, CDR2 SNEGSKA (reference sequence). CDR3 sequence: CSARKVGNTEAFF. CDR3 in DNA: TGCAGTGCTAGGAAGGTTGGTAACACTGAAGCTTTCTTT.

This clonotype was observed at least ten times. CDR3 nucleotides: TGCGCCAGCAGCCATGGGACTAGTAGGGATGAGCAGTTCTTC. Protein sequence: CASSHGTSRDEQFF. The V call is TRBV5-1, the J call TRBJ2-1; 8 bases agree with TRBD2. The junction had 8 bases not matched to a gene; V was cut back by 4 bases and J by 8 bases. Germline V gene sequence: CDR1 SGHRS, CDR2 YFSETQ. This CDR3 contains 14 residues.

This clonotype came up many times. The J gene is TRBJ2-4, the V gene TRBV3-1; TRBD2 agrees at 13 bases. This CDR3 has 18 amino acids. With V trimmed by 4 bases and J by 3 bases, 9 bases remained unmatched. Germline loops: CDR1 LGHDT, CDR2 YNNKEL (reference sequence). The CDR3 region is CASSPLAGGIMVKNIQYF. CDR3 nucleotide sequence: TGTGCCAGCAGCCCACTAGCGGGAGGGATTATGGTCAAAAACATTCAGTACTTC.

This chain connects TRBV5-1 to TRBJ2-2, with 7 bases that match TRBD2. The CDR3 has 17 residues. Germline CDR1 is SGHRS and CDR2 is YFSETQ. With V trimmed by 4 bases and J by 7 bases, 16 bases remained unmatched. The CDR3 loop is CASSARPRLAENGELFF. For the CDR3, the DNA is TGCGCCAGCAGCGCCCGGCCAAGGCTAGCGGAAAACGGGGAGCTGTTTTTT.

CDR3: CSARDNSYEQYF. In DNA, the CDR3 is TGCAGTGCTAGGGACAACTCCTACGAGCAGTACTTC. The J gene is TRBJ2-7, the V gene TRBV20-1; a possible D gene is TRBD1 (5 bases). V shed 3 bases and J shed 0 bases, with 6 bases lying between them. This CDR3 region has 12 residues. Germline CDR1 is DFQATT and CDR2 is SNEGSKA (reference sequence).